Presented here are 4 T cell receptor beta chains from one specimen sequenced in a study of blood T cell repertoires in COVID-19. Sequencing was performed with immunoSEQ multiplex PCR; in TCRdb, only in-frame clones are kept and a portion is missing. The sample records around 150,000 clones, 75% to 80% being singletons. The specimen was peripheral blood. Receptor source: a woman between 50 and 59 years old with active or convalescent COVID-19.

This clone was picked up a small number of times. CDR3 DNA sequence: TGTGCCAGCAGCGCCGGACAGGGGAACACCATATATTTT. Translation gives CASSAGQGNTIYF. The chain recombines TRBV9 with TRBJ1-3; TRBD1 aligns across 9 bases. From germline, CDR1 is SGDLS and CDR2 YYNGEE. V shed 3 bases, J shed 7 bases, and the junction held 2 bases outside the gene matches. The CDR3 is 13 residues long.

This chain uses TRBV11-2 with TRBJ1-1, with a tentative D call TRBD1 (5 bases). CDR1 is SGHAT, CDR2 FQNNGV, per germline. This CDR3 has 18 amino acids. Trimming left V 2 bases short and J 1 base short, with 20 bases between. The CDR3 sequence is CASSLRGPLWSKNTEAFF. The CDR3 nucleotides are TGTGCCAGCAGCTTAAGGGGCCCCCTCTGGTCCAAGAACACTGAAGCTTTCTTT. Variable domain in full (rest from reference TRBV11-2 and TRBJ1-1): EAGVAQSPRYKIIEKRQSVAFWCNPISGHATLYWYQQILGQGPKLLIQFQNNGVVDDSQLPKDRFSAERLKGVDSTLKIQPAKLEDSAVYLCASSLRGPLWSKNTEAFFGQGTRLTVV.

This clone was picked up a small number of times. V gene TRBV5-6 combines with J gene TRBJ2-3; the match to TRBD2 covers 13 bases. Trimming took 4 bases from V and 4 from J; bases not matched to a gene: 6. This CDR3 region has 16 residues. CDR1 is SGHDT, CDR2 YYEEEE, per germline. The CDR3 loop is CASSRPGLAGADTQYF. The CDR3 DNA follows: TGTGCCAGCAGCCGACCTGGACTAGCGGGAGCAGATACGCAGTATTTT.

The CDR3 loop is CASTPDRGNYGYTF. The CDR3 DNA follows: TGTGCCAGCACCCCAGACAGGGGTAACTATGGCTACACCTTC. The chain links TRBV7-2 to TRBJ1-2, with 8 bases matching TRBD1. CDR1 is SGHTA, CDR2 FQGNSA, per germline. The V gene end was trimmed by 7 bases and the J gene end by 1 base; junction bases not matched to a gene: 5. The CDR3 runs 14 residues.